Listed below are T cell receptor beta chains from one sample, sequenced in a study of CD8 T cells in ankylosing spondylitis. TCRdb called the 5' RACE reads again in MiXCR, with one record for every CDR3 protein. This table holds some 54,000 distinct CDR3 sequences, around 7.4% found once. Sequenced sample: blood, either unsorted or a sorted T cell fraction (not recorded which). These receptors all stem from a female donor with ankylosing spondylitis or in good health (not recorded which). Each CDR3 is given with its conserved first and last residue. D genes are given only for firm matches. The size field is filled for only some rows; it gives once, few, many or a size class.

CDR3nt: TGCGCCAGCAGCTTGCCTCGGACAGGGGGCCCGAATGGCTACACCTTC
CDR3aa: CASSLPRTGGPNGYTF
abundance: many
d_gene: TRBD1
v_gene: TRBV5-1
j_gene: TRBJ1-2
len: 16

CDR3nt: TGTGCCAGCAGCTTCCAGGGGGCTAACTATGGCTACACCTTC
CDR3aa: CASSFQGANYGYTF
abundance: few
d_gene: TRBD1
v_gene: TRBV7-2
j_gene: TRBJ1-2
len: 14

CDR3nt: TGTGCCAGCGGGCTTGAGCTGAACACTGAAGCTTTCTTT
CDR3aa: CASGLELNTEAFF
abundance: many
d_gene: -
v_gene: TRBV6-1
j_gene: TRBJ1-1
len: 13

CDR3nt: TGCGCCAGCAGTCTGGGGGCGGTTAATCAGCCCCAGCATTTT
CDR3aa: CASSLGAVNQPQHF
abundance: many
d_gene: -
v_gene: TRBV5-1
j_gene: TRBJ1-5
len: 14

CDR3nt: TGCGCCAGCAGCCAAGATGACCGAAATGCTGAAAAACTGTTTTTT
CDR3aa: CASSQDDRNAEKLFF
abundance: many
d_gene: -
v_gene: TRBV4-3
j_gene: TRBJ1-4
len: 15

CDR3nt: TGCAGTGCTGAGGGGGGCTATGGCTACACCTTC
CDR3aa: CSAEGGYGYTF
abundance: few
d_gene: -
v_gene: TRBV20-1
j_gene: TRBJ1-2
len: 11

CDR3nt: TGTGCCAGCAGTTTAGGGAGGGCGTCGAAATATGGCTACACCTTC
CDR3aa: CASSLGRASKYGYTF
abundance: many
d_gene: -
v_gene: TRBV28
j_gene: TRBJ1-2
len: 15

CDR3nt: TGCGCCAGCAGTTCGACTCAAGGAAAAGAGACCCAGTACTTC
CDR3aa: CASSSTQGKETQYF
abundance: -
d_gene: -
v_gene: TRBV10-1
j_gene: TRBJ2-5
len: 14

CDR3nt: TGTGCCAGCAGCCCGGCCCCACGGGGGCTACGAAACACCATATATTTT
CDR3aa: CASSPAPRGLRNTIYF
abundance: -
d_gene: -
v_gene: TRBV7-2
j_gene: TRBJ1-3
len: 16

CDR3nt: TGTGCCAGCCGCCTGGGGGTGAACACTGAAGCTTTCTTT
CDR3aa: CASRLGVNTEAFF
abundance: many
d_gene: -
v_gene: TRBV5-5
j_gene: TRBJ1-1
len: 13

CDR3nt: TGTGCCGGCCGGGACAGGGGGAACATTCAGTACTTC
CDR3aa: CAGRDRGNIQYF
abundance: many
d_gene: TRBD1
v_gene: TRBV2
j_gene: TRBJ2-4
len: 12

CDR3nt: TGCAGTGCTAGAGATAGGCTAGCGGGGGTTGAGCAGTTCTTC
CDR3aa: CSARDRLAGVEQFF
abundance: many
d_gene: TRBD2
v_gene: TRBV20-1
j_gene: TRBJ2-1
len: 14

CDR3nt: TGCGCCAGCCGAGGAGATACGCAGTATTTT
CDR3aa: CASRGDTQYF
abundance: many
d_gene: -
v_gene: TRBV5-1
j_gene: TRBJ2-3
len: 10

CDR3nt: TGCAGTGCCACCAGGGGATCCTACGAGCAGTACTTC
CDR3aa: CSATRGSYEQYF
abundance: many
d_gene: -
v_gene: TRBV20-1
j_gene: TRBJ2-7
len: 12

CDR3nt: TGCGCCAGCAGCCAAGACTCTTCGGGGACCCAGTACTTC
CDR3aa: CASSQDSSGTQYF
abundance: many
d_gene: -
v_gene: TRBV4-3
j_gene: TRBJ2-5
len: 13

CDR3nt: TGTGCCAGCAGTCCTAACCCCGGGAGAGATACGCAGTATTTT
CDR3aa: CASSPNPGRDTQYF
abundance: many
d_gene: -
v_gene: TRBV6-1
j_gene: TRBJ2-3
len: 14

CDR3nt: TGTGCCAGCAGTTTACGGCTCGGCAATCAGCCCCAGTATTTT
CDR3aa: CASSLRLGNQPQYF
abundance: -
d_gene: -
v_gene: TRBV27
j_gene: TRBJ2-3
len: 14

CDR3nt: TGTGCCAGCAGCTCCCTCCCGGGACGGAATAATTCACCCCTCCACTTT
CDR3aa: CASSSLPGRNNSPLHF
abundance: many
d_gene: -
v_gene: TRBV27
j_gene: TRBJ1-6
len: 16

CDR3nt: TGTGCCAGCAGCGTAGTAGGACAGGGGGCCCCAGATGCGCAGTATTTT
CDR3aa: CASSVVGQGAPDAQYF
abundance: -
d_gene: TRBD1
v_gene: TRBV9
j_gene: TRBJ2-3
len: 16

CDR3nt: TGTGCCAGCAGTCCCAGGGATACCCAAGAGACCCAGTACTTC
CDR3aa: CASSPRDTQETQYF
abundance: many
d_gene: -
v_gene: TRBV12-3/TRBV12-4
j_gene: TRBJ2-5
len: 14

CDR3nt: TGCGCCAGCAGCTTGGACGGGTCTGGGGCCAACGTCCTGACTTTC
CDR3aa: CASSLDGSGANVLTF
abundance: many
d_gene: -
v_gene: TRBV5-1
j_gene: TRBJ2-6
len: 15

CDR3nt: TGTGCCAGCAGCCAAGTCCCCCCGGGACAGGGGCCTTCCTCTGGAAACACCATATATTTT
CDR3aa: CASSQVPPGQGPSSGNTIYF
abundance: many
d_gene: TRBD1
v_gene: TRBV14
j_gene: TRBJ1-3
len: 20

CDR3nt: TGCGCCAGCAGCTTGACCCGGGACTTCTATGGCTACACCTTC
CDR3aa: CASSLTRDFYGYTF
abundance: many
d_gene: -
v_gene: TRBV5-1
j_gene: TRBJ1-2
len: 14

CDR3nt: TGTGCCAGCAGTCCCAGTTCATCGACAAACGCTTTCTTT
CDR3aa: CASSPSSSTNAFF
abundance: many
d_gene: -
v_gene: TRBV12-3/TRBV12-4
j_gene: TRBJ1-1
len: 13

CDR3nt: TGTGCACTATCTGCTGAGGGGAAAGAAGCTTTCTTT
CDR3aa: CALSAEGKEAFF
abundance: many
d_gene: -
v_gene: TRBV11-3
j_gene: TRBJ1-1
len: 12

CDR3nt: TGTGCCAGCAGTGAGGGCAGGGGCGTAGGTCAGCCCCAGCATTTT
CDR3aa: CASSEGRGVGQPQHF
abundance: many
d_gene: -
v_gene: TRBV2
j_gene: TRBJ1-5
len: 15

CDR3nt: TGCAGTGCTAGAGGACGGACAGGGGATCAGCCCCAGCATTTT
CDR3aa: CSARGRTGDQPQHF
abundance: many
d_gene: TRBD1
v_gene: TRBV20-1
j_gene: TRBJ1-5
len: 14